Below, one T cell receptor (beta chain) is given with its context. Authors' processing steps: For nucleated cells, counts were estimated from reference gene primer amplification. Profiling relied on immunoSEQ multiplex PCR, and the TCRdb table lists in-frame clones only, not all of them. That table furnishes V, J and clone size, whereas the DNA furnished D and trimming. Of some 270,000 clones listed, about 89% are singletons. The data originate from a study of blood T cell repertoires in COVID-19. As for the study in general: Acute-phase and convalescent COVID-19 samples originated in the United States, Italy and Spain. Sample material is recorded as cDNA or gDNA derived from T cells, B-cell-depleted T cells, or PBMCs.

CDR1 and CDR2 from the germline V gene are MGHRA and YSYEKL. V was clipped by 0 bases and J by 6 bases; unmatched bases: 1. The CDR3 is 16 residues long. V usage is TRBV4-1 and J usage is TRBJ2-3; 15 bases match TRBD2. Sequenced: peripheral blood. This TCR derives from a man aged 45-60 years with acute or convalescent COVID-19. The CDR3 loop is CASSQDGTSGGDTQYF. CDR3 DNA: TGCGCCAGCAGCCAAGATGGGACTAGCGGGGGGGATACGCAGTATTTT.